This T cell receptor beta chain was retrieved from a study of early T cells in non-severe SARS-CoV-2 infection (dated by TCRdb to about 2021). Some background on the complete study: Because TCR sequencing was done on bulk RNA from unsorted whole blood, the alpha and beta chains could not be paired. Summary of the overall study and its limitations: VDJdb matching was skewed toward anti-spike CD8 responses, so virus-specific expansions were likely underestimated and private and CD4 specificities were missed.

A case-control design nested within a healthcare worker cohort in London, UK, was used, with weekly nasopharyngeal swab PCR tests and blood sampling performed. Between 23 and 31 March 2020, the week of the UK lockdown, healthcare workers were enrolled and then followed up weekly for as long as 16 weeks. The method was 5' RACE. These reads were obtained on a NextSeq 500. In the TCR library protocol, unique molecular identifiers were attached to individual cDNA molecules to correct for PCR bias and sequencing error. TCR alpha and beta chains were both sequenced, and the abundances of alpha and beta sequences in each sample were closely correlated with each other. The authors processed their data as follows. Decombinator V4 was used to annotate the V gene, J gene and CDR3 of the TCR sequences. Expanded TCRs were defined as changing significantly between any two time points under a Poisson model with p below 0.0001. TCR abundances were normalised to the total number of TCRs sequenced per sample and were expressed as counts per million. VDJdb, accessed 1 November 2021, was searched for CMV, EBV and SARS-CoV-2 annotated TCRs, excluding TCRs annotated for multiple antigens. TCRdb redid the processing of the public reads, applying fastp at Q25 and MiXCR, and retained in-frame beta chains. Entries that share a CDR3 protein sequence are merged under the most common genes and DNA. These V and J calls derive from TCRdb rather than the authors' analysis. The sample table contains 60,000 or so distinct CDR3 sequences; only one count was recorded for 10% to 15% of them. The top ten hold about 1.3% of the sample.

This clonotype was counted between two and nine times. Its antigen target is currently unknown. Within one base of it there is no much larger clone, and no base qualities were kept. This material consisted of whole blood, taken at baseline. This TCR derives from an adult who was a healthcare worker with PCR-confirmed SARS-CoV-2 infection or an uninfected control (not recorded which).

The encoded CDR3 is CASSPRGRGQFF. The DNA sequence is given as TGTGCCAGCAGTCCCCGTGGGCGGGGACAGTTCTTC. The chain is assembled from TRBV12-3 or TRBV12-4 and TRBJ2-1, and possibly TRBD2, on 6 matching bases. The CDR3 spans 12 residues, from the cysteine through the phenylalanine. The retained sequence is limited to the CDR3, 36 bases, with the frame set at the first base. V sheds 5 bases and J sheds 13 bases, leaving 15 bases between their ends.